This T cell receptor beta chain was sequenced in a study of blood T cells in healthy people across ages. This CDR3 has 15 residues. With 3 bases removed from V and 6 bases from J, the gap between germline ends came to 15 bases. Looked up from germline, CDR1 is MGHDK and CDR2 is SYGVNS. Primers used in a second PCR of about 6 to 11 cycles were a sample-barcoded 5' primer and a J-beta primer mix. Per sample, CDR3-containing paired-end reads numbered at least 3 million. TCRdb ran MiXCR on the 5' RACE reads and lists one entry per CDR3 protein. This table has about 1.6 million distinct CDR3 sequences, roughly a third appearing once. Total RNA, at least 6 micrograms per sample, came from PBMCs.

The receptor's source is a woman in her twenties or thirties in good health. The chain couples TRBV25-1 to TRBJ2-1; TRBD1 or TRBD2 may be the D gene (7 bases each). Sequenced sample: blood. In DNA form, the CDR3 reads TGTGCCAGCAGTGACGTGGGAGGGGGCTGCAATGAGCAGTTCTTC. This codes for CASSDVGGGCNEQFF.